The sequence of this TCR beta chain was determined in a study of OX40 agonist ivuxolimab in advanced cancers. On the study more broadly: With a range of about 23 to 90, age averaged approximately 64 years, and around 80% were male.

Blood sampling was done at baseline, cycle 4 day 1, and cycle 7 day 1. Looked up from germline, CDR1 is GTSNPN and CDR2 is SVGIG (reference sequence). The V end was cut by 4 bases, the J end by 3 bases, with 7 bases between. The CDR3 is 11 amino acids. Profiling relied on immunoSEQ multiplex PCR, and the TCRdb table lists in-frame clones only, not all of them. The top ten clones hold 5% to 6% of a sample with about 71,000 clones, 78% of them seen once. The rearrangement joins TRBV30 to TRBJ2-7; TRBD2 is a possible D gene (5 bases). The specimen was CD4+ or CD8+ T cells sorted from blood, collected in a trial of the OX40 agonist ivuxolimab. This TCR came from an adult with an advanced solid tumor such as melanoma, head and neck, liver or kidney cancer. The CDR3 DNA follows: TGTGCCTGGAAAAGCGGCTACGAGCAGTACTTC. Translated: CAWKSGYEQYF.